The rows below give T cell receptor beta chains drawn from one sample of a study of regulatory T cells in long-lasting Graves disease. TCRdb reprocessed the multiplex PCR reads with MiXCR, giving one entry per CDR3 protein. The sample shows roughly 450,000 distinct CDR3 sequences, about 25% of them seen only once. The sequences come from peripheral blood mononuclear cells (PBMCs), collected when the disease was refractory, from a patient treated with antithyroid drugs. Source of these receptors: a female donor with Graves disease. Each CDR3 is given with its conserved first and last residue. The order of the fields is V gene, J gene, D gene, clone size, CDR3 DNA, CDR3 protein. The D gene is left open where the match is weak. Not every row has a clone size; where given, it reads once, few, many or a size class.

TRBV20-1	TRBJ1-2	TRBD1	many	TGCAGTGCTTTGCCTATACGGACAGGCTCTGGCTACACCTTC	CSALPIRTGSGYTF
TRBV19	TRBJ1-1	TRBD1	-	TGTGCCAGTAGTAAAACGGGACAGATGAACACTGAAGCTTTCTTT	CASSKTGQMNTEAFF
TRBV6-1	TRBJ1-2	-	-	TGTGCCAGCAGACAGTCGACTGGCTACACCTTC	CASRQSTGYTF
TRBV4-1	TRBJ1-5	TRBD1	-	TGCGCCAGCAGCCACCCGGGACAGAGCAATCAGCCCCAGCATTTT	CASSHPGQSNQPQHF
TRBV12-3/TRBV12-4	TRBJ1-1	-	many	TGTGCCAGCACCTTTAGGGCACAGAACACTGAAGCTTTCTTT	CASTFRAQNTEAFF
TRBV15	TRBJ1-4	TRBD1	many	TGTGCCACCAGCAGATCGACAGGGTTGGAAAAACTGTTTTTT	CATSRSTGLEKLFF
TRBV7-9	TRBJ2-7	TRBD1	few	TGTGCCAGCAGCCCTCGACAGGGCATTTACGAGCAGTACTTC	CASSPRQGIYEQYF
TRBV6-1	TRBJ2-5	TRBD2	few	TGTGCCAGCAGTGGAACCCGGACTAGCGGGCGGCGAGAGACCCAGTACTTC	CASSGTRTSGRRETQYF
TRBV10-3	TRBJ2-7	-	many	TGTGCCATCAGTAAAGGGGGAGAATCCGAGCAGTACTTC	CAISKGGESEQYF
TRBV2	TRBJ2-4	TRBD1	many	TGTGCCAGCAGCGGACAGGGAAGCAAAAACATTCAGTACTTC	CASSGQGSKNIQYF
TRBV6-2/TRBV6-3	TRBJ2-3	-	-	TGTGCCATCAAAATGGGACGGGCGACAGATACGCAGTATTTT	CAIKMGRATDTQYF
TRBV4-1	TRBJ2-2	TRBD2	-	TGCGCCAGCAGCCAAGACTACGGGACTACGAACACCGGGGAGCTGTTTTTT	CASSQDYGTTNTGELFF
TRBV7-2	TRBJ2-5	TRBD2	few	TGTGCCAGCAGACGGACTAGCGGGAGGGCCGAAGGGACCCAGTACTTC	CASRRTSGRAEGTQYF
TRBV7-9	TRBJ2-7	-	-	TGTGCCAGCAGCTTAGAGGCCAGGGGATACGAGCAGTACTTC	CASSLEARGYEQYF
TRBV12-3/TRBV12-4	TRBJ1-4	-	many	TGTGCCAGCAGTTTCGTCCTTAATGAAAAACTGTTTTTT	CASSFVLNEKLFF
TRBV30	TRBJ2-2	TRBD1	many	TGTGCCTGGAGGTTCGGCGGGACAGGGAACACCGGGGAGCTGTTTTTT	CAWRFGGTGNTGELFF
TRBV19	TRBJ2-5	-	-	TGTGCCAGTAGTTGGCTGGGGCAAGAGACCCAGTACTTC	CASSWLGQETQYF
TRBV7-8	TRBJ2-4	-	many	TGTGCCAGCAGCTTAGCCGGCGCAGGGGTTACCAAAAACATTCAGTACTTC	CASSLAGAGVTKNIQYF
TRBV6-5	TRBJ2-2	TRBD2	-	TGTGCCAGCAGTTACTTTAGCGGGGCCGGGGAGCTGTTTTTT	CASSYFSGAGELFF
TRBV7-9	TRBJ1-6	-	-	TGTGCCAGCAGTCTAGCCCCCTATAATTCACCCCTCCACTTT	CASSLAPYNSPLHF
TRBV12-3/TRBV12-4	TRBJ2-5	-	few	TGTGCCAGCAGCCCTCCCGGGTTGAAGACCCAGTACTTC	CASSPPGLKTQYF
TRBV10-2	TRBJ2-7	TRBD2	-	TGCGCCAGCAGTGAATCTAGCGGGAGTGTCACCTACGAGCAGTACTTC	CASSESSGSVTYEQYF
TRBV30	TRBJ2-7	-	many	TGTGCCTGGAGTGTCGGTTGGACGGAAGAGCAGTACTTC	CAWSVGWTEEQYF
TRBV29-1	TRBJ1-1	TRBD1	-	TGCAGCGTTGTCCGACAGGGGTCCTACATGAACACTGAAGCTTTCTTT	CSVVRQGSYMNTEAFF
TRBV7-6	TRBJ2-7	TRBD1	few	TGTGCCAGCAGCTTATTTTCACAGGGGCCCTACGAGCAGTACTTC	CASSLFSQGPYEQYF
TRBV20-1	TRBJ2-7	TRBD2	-	TGCAGTGCTAATGGAGGACTAGCGGACTACGAGCAGTACTTC	CSANGGLADYEQYF
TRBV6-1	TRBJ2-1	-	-	TGTGCCAGCACCCTCCCGGACGTATACAATGAGCAGTTCTTC	CASTLPDVYNEQFF
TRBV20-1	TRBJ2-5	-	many	TGCAGTGCTAGAGACAGACTAGGGTGGGAGACCCAGTACTTC	CSARDRLGWETQYF
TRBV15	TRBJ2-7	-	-	TGTGCCACCAGCAGAGATCCCTACATCGAAGAGCAGTACTTC	CATSRDPYIEEQYF
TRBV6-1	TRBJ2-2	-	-	TGTGCCAGCAGTACCCAAAGGGGATTGGACGGGGAGCTGTTTTTT	CASSTQRGLDGELFF
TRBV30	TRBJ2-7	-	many	TGTGCCTGGAGTGTACCTGGGCAGCAGTACTTC	CAWSVPGQQYF
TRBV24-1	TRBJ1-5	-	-	TGTGCCACCCAGGACAACAATCAGCCCCAGCATTTT	CATQDNNQPQHF
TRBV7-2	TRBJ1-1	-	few	TGTGCCAGCAGCTTCGGAGGGGGGAACACTGAAGCTTTCTTT	CASSFGGGNTEAFF
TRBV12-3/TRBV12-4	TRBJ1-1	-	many	TGTGCCAGCCGTCTTCTGGGATTGACAGGTGAAGCTTTCTTT	CASRLLGLTGEAFF
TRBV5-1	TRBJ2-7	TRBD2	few	TGCGCCAGCAGCATTGGCAGCGGGGAGGCCGAGCAGTACTTC	CASSIGSGEAEQYF
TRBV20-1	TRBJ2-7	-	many	TGCAGTGCCCTTGGTGGTCTGCCTCCGTCCGAGCAGTACTTC	CSALGGLPPSEQYF
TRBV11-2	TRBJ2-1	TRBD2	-	TGCGCCAGCAGCCTACTAGCGGGCGCTTACAATGAGCAGTTCTTC	CASSLLAGAYNEQFF
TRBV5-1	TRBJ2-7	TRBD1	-	TGCGCCAGCAGCCCTCAGACAGGGAGATACCACGAGCAGTACTTC	CASSPQTGRYHEQYF
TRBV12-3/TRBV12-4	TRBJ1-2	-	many	TGTGCCAGCAGGGGAGGGCGGGGAACCTATGGCTACACCTTC	CASRGGRGTYGYTF
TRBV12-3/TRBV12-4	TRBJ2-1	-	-	TGTGCCAGCAGTGGGGAAATTGGGGGAGTGGGGCACAATGAGCAGTTCTTC	CASSGEIGGVGHNEQFF
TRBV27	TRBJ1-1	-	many	TGTGCCAGCAGCTCTACAGGGAGGGGTACTGAAGCTTTCTTT	CASSSTGRGTEAFF
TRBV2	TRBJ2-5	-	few	TGTGCCAGCAGTGAACAGACTGTTCAAGAGACCCGGTACTTC	CASSEQTVQETRYF
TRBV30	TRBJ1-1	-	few	TGTGCCTGGAGTGTAAATCAGGGCAATTCAGCTTTCTTT	CAWSVNQGNSAFF
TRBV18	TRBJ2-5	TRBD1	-	TGTGCCAGCTCACCCTTGACAGGGCCACAAGAGACCCAGTACTTC	CASSPLTGPQETQYF
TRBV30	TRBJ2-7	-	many	TGTGCCCAAGAAGGGACGGAGAGCTCCTACGAGCAGTACTTC	CAQEGTESSYEQYF
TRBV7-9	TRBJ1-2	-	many	TGTGCCAGCAGCTTCACGAATTTCTATGGCTACACCTTC	CASSFTNFYGYTF
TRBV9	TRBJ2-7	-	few	TGTGCCAGCAGCGCCGCGGGGAAAAACGAGCAGTACTTC	CASSAAGKNEQYF